This is a list of T cell receptor beta chains from one sample in a study of beta chain features in type 1 diabetes. Sequencing was performed with immunoSEQ multiplex PCR; in TCRdb, only in-frame clones are kept and a portion is missing. The table shows about 130,000 clones, with around 8.8% occurring only once. Input material: central memory CD4+ T cells from blood. The source of these receptors is a young man with type 1 diabetes. The conserved cysteine and the conserved F or W are not part of the CDR3 here. The order of the fields is V gene, CDR3 length, D gene, J gene, CDR3 protein. D genes are given only for firm matches.

V gene: TRBV10-3; CDR3 length: 14; D gene: .; J gene: TRBJ1-5; CDR3 protein: AISESGRGSNQPQH
V gene: TRBV5-1; CDR3 length: 13; D gene: .; J gene: TRBJ1-4; CDR3 protein: ASSWVGATNEKLF
V gene: TRBV11-2; CDR3 length: 11; D gene: TRBD1; J gene: TRBJ1-2; CDR3 protein: ASSRDRGEGYT
V gene: TRBV28; CDR3 length: 9; D gene: .; J gene: TRBJ2-7; CDR3 protein: ATSQGVEQY
V gene: TRBV2; CDR3 length: 10; D gene: .; J gene: TRBJ1-1; CDR3 protein: ASRTDSFEAF
V gene: TRBV7-3; CDR3 length: 13; D gene: .; J gene: TRBJ2-1; CDR3 protein: ASSLEARSYNEQF
V gene: TRBV5-1; CDR3 length: 12; D gene: TRBD1; J gene: TRBJ1-2; CDR3 protein: ASSVRTGAYGYT
V gene: TRBV5-6; CDR3 length: 13; D gene: TRBD1; J gene: TRBJ1-1; CDR3 protein: ASSSRQGARGEAF
V gene: TRBV25-1; CDR3 length: 14; D gene: TRBD2; J gene: TRBJ2-1; CDR3 protein: ASSTLRGGAGDEQF
V gene: TRBV4-1; CDR3 length: 13; D gene: TRBD2; J gene: TRBJ2-2; CDR3 protein: ASSSAGGLDGELF
V gene: TRBV7-9; CDR3 length: 12; D gene: .; J gene: TRBJ2-2; CDR3 protein: ASSFDRFTGELF
V gene: TRBV28; CDR3 length: 12; D gene: .; J gene: TRBJ2-7; CDR3 protein: ASSPQEVMHEQY
V gene: TRBV18; CDR3 length: 14; D gene: TRBD1; J gene: TRBJ1-2; CDR3 protein: ASSPVSGQGVSGYT
V gene: TRBV4-2; CDR3 length: 13; D gene: TRBD1; J gene: TRBJ1-4; CDR3 protein: ASSQAGQGSEKLF
V gene: TRBV4-3; CDR3 length: 15; D gene: TRBD1; J gene: TRBJ2-7; CDR3 protein: ASSQDLWDRGRFEQY
V gene: TRBV30; CDR3 length: 9; D gene: TRBD1; J gene: TRBJ1-2; CDR3 protein: AWTGGYGYT
V gene: TRBV29-1; CDR3 length: 9; D gene: TRBD2; J gene: TRBJ2-1; CDR3 protein: SAGRGAGLF
V gene: TRBV7-6; CDR3 length: 13; D gene: .; J gene: TRBJ1-6; CDR3 protein: ASSLDGGYNSPLH
V gene: TRBV28; CDR3 length: 10; D gene: .; J gene: TRBJ1-1; CDR3 protein: ASRAPNTEAF
V gene: TRBV7-2; CDR3 length: 10; D gene: .; J gene: TRBJ2-5; CDR3 protein: ASSPYQETQY
V gene: TRBV9; CDR3 length: 12; D gene: .; J gene: TRBJ1-5; CDR3 protein: ASSETGLGQPQH
V gene: TRBV28; CDR3 length: 12; D gene: TRBD2; J gene: TRBJ2-7; CDR3 protein: ASKLAGGPSEQY
V gene: TRBV19; CDR3 length: 15; D gene: TRBD1; J gene: TRBJ1-6; CDR3 protein: ASSMGTGGRPNSPLH
V gene: TRBV7-3; CDR3 length: 11; D gene: .; J gene: TRBJ1-1; CDR3 protein: ASSLAGIPEAF
V gene: TRBV9; CDR3 length: 12; D gene: .; J gene: TRBJ1-5; CDR3 protein: ASSLRDNNQPQH
V gene: TRBV29-1; CDR3 length: 10; D gene: TRBD1; J gene: TRBJ2-4; CDR3 protein: SVGQGGNIQY
V gene: TRBV28; CDR3 length: 9; D gene: TRBD1; J gene: TRBJ2-7; CDR3 protein: ASSTDRARY
V gene: TRBV7-9; CDR3 length: 11; D gene: .; J gene: TRBJ2-1; CDR3 protein: ASSLVSRGLPF
V gene: TRBV5-1; CDR3 length: 12; D gene: .; J gene: TRBJ2-7; CDR3 protein: ASSLDGGTYEQY
V gene: TRBV28; CDR3 length: 12; D gene: .; J gene: TRBJ1-1; CDR3 protein: ASSNPGYNTEAF
V gene: TRBV2; CDR3 length: 11; D gene: .; J gene: TRBJ1-4; CDR3 protein: ASSGSRGEKLF
V gene: TRBV9; CDR3 length: 14; D gene: TRBD2; J gene: TRBJ2-7; CDR3 protein: ASSEGLAGADYEQY
V gene: TRBV11-2; CDR3 length: 12; D gene: .; J gene: TRBJ1-1; CDR3 protein: ASSLGQGNAEAF
V gene: TRBV7-9; CDR3 length: 9; D gene: .; J gene: TRBJ1-1; CDR3 protein: ASSEGSGAF
V gene: TRBV29-1; CDR3 length: 11; D gene: .; J gene: TRBJ2-3; CDR3 protein: SVERLGGDTQY
V gene: TRBV4-3; CDR3 length: 12; D gene: TRBD1; J gene: TRBJ1-2; CDR3 protein: ASSLTGTHYGYT
V gene: TRBV7-2; CDR3 length: 12; D gene: .; J gene: TRBJ1-1; CDR3 protein: ASIFDRQNTEAF
V gene: TRBV29-1; CDR3 length: 13; D gene: .; J gene: TRBJ1-6; CDR3 protein: SVSVENGRNSPLH
V gene: TRBV25-1; CDR3 length: 10; D gene: .; J gene: TRBJ2-7; CDR3 protein: ASSYRAYEQY
V gene: TRBV25-1; CDR3 length: 13; D gene: .; J gene: TRBJ2-2; CDR3 protein: ASTERAGNTGELF
V gene: TRBV28; CDR3 length: 14; D gene: TRBD2; J gene: TRBJ2-1; CDR3 protein: ASSLGGTGGMHEQF
V gene: TRBV10-3; CDR3 length: 16; D gene: TRBD1; J gene: TRBJ1-5; CDR3 protein: AISESGTGGRGNQPQH
V gene: TRBV7-9; CDR3 length: 11; D gene: .; J gene: TRBJ2-3; CDR3 protein: ASSQDIGDTQY
V gene: TRBV4-2; CDR3 length: 13; D gene: TRBD2; J gene: TRBJ2-1; CDR3 protein: ASSQDRLAGEEQF
V gene: TRBV4-2; CDR3 length: 12; D gene: .; J gene: TRBJ1-6; CDR3 protein: ASRSGADNSPLH
V gene: TRBV4-2; CDR3 length: 14; D gene: .; J gene: TRBJ2-1; CDR3 protein: ASSQRPGDLYNEQF
V gene: TRBV5-1; CDR3 length: 13; D gene: .; J gene: TRBJ2-5; CDR3 protein: ASSLLSVPQETQY
V gene: TRBV4-2; CDR3 length: 13; D gene: .; J gene: TRBJ2-7; CDR3 protein: ASSPDGAGSYEQY
V gene: TRBV4-2; CDR3 length: 19; D gene: TRBD2; J gene: .; CDR3 protein: ASSQGQRGAPPFYSSYEQY
V gene: TRBV18; CDR3 length: 12; D gene: .; J gene: TRBJ2-1; CDR3 protein: ASSPQGSYNEQF
V gene: TRBV28; CDR3 length: 11; D gene: .; J gene: TRBJ1-1; CDR3 protein: ASTIPGGTEAF
V gene: TRBV6-5; CDR3 length: 13; D gene: .; J gene: TRBJ1-5; CDR3 protein: ASSYSSSVNQPQH
V gene: TRBV29-1; CDR3 length: 14; D gene: .; J gene: TRBJ2-5; CDR3 protein: SVLHGGGGGAETQY